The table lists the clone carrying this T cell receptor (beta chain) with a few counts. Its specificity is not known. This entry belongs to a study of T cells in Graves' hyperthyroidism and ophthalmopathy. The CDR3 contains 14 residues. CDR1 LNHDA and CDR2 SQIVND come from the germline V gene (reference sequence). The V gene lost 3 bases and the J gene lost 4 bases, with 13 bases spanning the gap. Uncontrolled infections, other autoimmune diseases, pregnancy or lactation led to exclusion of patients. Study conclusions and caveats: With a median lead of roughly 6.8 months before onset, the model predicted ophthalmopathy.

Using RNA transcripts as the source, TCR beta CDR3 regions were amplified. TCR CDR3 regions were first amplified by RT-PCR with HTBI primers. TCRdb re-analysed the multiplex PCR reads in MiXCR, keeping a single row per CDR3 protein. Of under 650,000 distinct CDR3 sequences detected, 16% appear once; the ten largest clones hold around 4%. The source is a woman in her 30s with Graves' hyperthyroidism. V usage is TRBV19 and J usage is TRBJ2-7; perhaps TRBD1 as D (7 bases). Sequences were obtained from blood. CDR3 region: CASSMAGQSYEQYF. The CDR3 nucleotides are TGTGCCAGTAGTATGGCGGGACAGTCGTACGAGCAGTACTTC.